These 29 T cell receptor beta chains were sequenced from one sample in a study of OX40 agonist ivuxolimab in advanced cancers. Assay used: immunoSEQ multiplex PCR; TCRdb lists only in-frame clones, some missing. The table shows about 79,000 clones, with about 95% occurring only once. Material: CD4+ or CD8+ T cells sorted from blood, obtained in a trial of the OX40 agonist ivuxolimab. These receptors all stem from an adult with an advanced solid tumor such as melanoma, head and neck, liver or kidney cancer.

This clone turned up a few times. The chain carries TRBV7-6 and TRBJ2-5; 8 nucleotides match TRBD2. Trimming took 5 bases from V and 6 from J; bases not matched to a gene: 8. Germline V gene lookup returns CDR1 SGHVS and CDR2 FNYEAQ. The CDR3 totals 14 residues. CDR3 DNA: TGTGCCAGCAGCCCCGGGGGGGCCCTGAAGACCCAGTACTTC. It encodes CASSPGGALKTQYF. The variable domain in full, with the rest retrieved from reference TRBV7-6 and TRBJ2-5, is GAGVSQSPRYKVTKRGQDVALRCDPISGHVSLYWYRQALGQGPEFLTYFNYEAQQDKSGLPNDRFSAERPEGSISTLTIQRTEQRDSAMYRCASSPGGALKTQYFGPGTRLLVL.

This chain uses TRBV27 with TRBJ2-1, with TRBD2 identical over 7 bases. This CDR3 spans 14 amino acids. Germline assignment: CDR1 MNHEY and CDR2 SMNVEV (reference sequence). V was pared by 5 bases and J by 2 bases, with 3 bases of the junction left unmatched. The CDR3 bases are TGTGCCAGCAGTGGCGGGAGCGCCTACAATGAGCAGTTCTTC. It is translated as CASSGGSAYNEQFF.

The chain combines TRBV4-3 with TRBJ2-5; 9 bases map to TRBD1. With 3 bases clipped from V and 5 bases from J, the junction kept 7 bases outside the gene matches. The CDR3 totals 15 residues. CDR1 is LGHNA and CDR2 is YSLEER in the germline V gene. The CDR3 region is CASSQGTGSKETQYF. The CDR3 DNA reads TGCGCCAGCAGCCAGGGGACAGGGTCGAAGGAGACCCAGTACTTC.

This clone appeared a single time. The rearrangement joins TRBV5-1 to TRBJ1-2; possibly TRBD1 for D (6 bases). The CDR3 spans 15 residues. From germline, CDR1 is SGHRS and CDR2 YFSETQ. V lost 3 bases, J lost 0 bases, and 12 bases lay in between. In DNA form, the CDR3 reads TGCGCCAGCAGCTCCTGGGACACCACTAACTATGGCTACACCTTC. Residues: CASSSWDTTNYGYTF.

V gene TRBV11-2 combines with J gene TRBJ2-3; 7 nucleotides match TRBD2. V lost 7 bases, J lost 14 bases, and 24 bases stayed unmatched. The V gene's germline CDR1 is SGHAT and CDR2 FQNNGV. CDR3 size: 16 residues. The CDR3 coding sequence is TGTGCCAGCATCAAGGCGGGCGGGGGACTACTTTCTTTGCCGTATTTT. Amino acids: CASIKAGGGLLSLPYF. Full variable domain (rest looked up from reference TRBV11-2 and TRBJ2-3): EAGVAQSPRYKIIEKRQSVAFWCNPISGHATLYWYQQILGQGPKLLIQFQNNGVVDDSQLPKDRFSAERLKGVDSTLKIQPAKLEDSAVYLCASIKAGGGLLSLPYFGPGTRLTVL.

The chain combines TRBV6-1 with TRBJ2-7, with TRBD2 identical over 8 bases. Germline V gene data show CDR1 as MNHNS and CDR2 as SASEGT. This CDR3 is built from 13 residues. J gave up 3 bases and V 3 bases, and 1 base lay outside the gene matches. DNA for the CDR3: TGTGCCAGCAGTGACGGGACTAGCTACGAGCAGTACTTC. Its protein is CASSDGTSYEQYF.

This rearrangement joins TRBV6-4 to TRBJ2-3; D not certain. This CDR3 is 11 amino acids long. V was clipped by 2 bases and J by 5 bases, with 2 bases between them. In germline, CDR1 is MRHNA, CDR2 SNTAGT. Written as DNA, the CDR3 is TGTGCCAGCAGTGACGGAGATACGCAGTATTTT. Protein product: CASSDGDTQYF.

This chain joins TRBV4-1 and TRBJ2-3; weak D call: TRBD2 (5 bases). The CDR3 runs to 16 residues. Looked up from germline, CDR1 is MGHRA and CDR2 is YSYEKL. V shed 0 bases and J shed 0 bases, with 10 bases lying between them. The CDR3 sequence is CASSQEGAASTDTQYF. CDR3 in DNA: TGCGCCAGCAGCCAAGAGGGAGCAGCTAGCACAGATACGCAGTATTTT.

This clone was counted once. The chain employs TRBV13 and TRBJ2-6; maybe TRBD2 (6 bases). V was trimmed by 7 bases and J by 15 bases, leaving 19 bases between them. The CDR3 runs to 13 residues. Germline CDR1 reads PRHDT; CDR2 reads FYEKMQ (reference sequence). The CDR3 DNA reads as TGTGCCAGCAATCTGCGGGCGGGACGGGACCTGACTTTC. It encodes CASNLRAGRDLTF. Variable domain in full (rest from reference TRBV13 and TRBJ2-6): AAGVIQSPRHLIKEKRETATLKCYPIPRHDTVYWYQQGPGQDPQFLISFYEKMQSDKGSIPDRFSAQQFSDYHSELNMSSLELGDSALYFCASNLRAGRDLTFGAGSRLTVL.

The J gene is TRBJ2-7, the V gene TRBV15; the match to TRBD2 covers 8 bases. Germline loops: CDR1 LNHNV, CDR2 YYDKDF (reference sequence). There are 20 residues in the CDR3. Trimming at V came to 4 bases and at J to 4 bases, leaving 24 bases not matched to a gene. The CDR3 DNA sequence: TGTGCCACCAGCACCCTCTCATTGCGGGAGGCCGCCGTCCGGTTGTACGAGCAGTACTTC. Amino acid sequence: CATSTLSLREAAVRLYEQYF.

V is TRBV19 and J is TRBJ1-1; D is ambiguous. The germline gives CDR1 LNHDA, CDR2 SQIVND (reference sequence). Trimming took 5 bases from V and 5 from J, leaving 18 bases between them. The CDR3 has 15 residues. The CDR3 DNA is TGTGCCAGTAGTTCCGCTGATAAGGGATGGACTGAAGCTTTCTTT. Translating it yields CASSSADKGWTEAFF.

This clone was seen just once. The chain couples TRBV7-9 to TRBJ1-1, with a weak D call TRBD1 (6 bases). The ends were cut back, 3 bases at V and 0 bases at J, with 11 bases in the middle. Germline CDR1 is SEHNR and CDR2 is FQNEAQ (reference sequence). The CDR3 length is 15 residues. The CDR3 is CASSFIRDMNTEAFF. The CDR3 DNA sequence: TGTGCCAGCAGCTTCATCAGGGACATGAACACTGAAGCTTTCTTT.

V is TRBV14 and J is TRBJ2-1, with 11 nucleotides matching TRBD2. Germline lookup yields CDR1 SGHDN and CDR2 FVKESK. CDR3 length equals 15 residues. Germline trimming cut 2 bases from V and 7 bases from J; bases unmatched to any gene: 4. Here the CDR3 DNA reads TGTGCCAGCAGCCAACTAGCGGGAGGCCGGAATGAGCAGTTCTTC. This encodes CASSQLAGGRNEQFF.

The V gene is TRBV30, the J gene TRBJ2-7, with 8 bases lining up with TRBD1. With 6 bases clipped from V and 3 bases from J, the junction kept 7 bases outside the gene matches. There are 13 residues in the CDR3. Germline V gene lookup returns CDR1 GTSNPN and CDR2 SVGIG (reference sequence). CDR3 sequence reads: CACWTGRLYEQYF. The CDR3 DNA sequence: TGTGCCTGTTGGACAGGGAGGCTCTACGAGCAGTACTTC.

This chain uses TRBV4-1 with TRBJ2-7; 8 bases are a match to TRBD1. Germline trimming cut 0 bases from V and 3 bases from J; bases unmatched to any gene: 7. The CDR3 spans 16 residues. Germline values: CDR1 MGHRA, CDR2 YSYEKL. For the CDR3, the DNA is TGCGCCAGCAGCCAAGAGGCTTACAGGGGGGACTACGAGCAGTACTTC. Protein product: CASSQEAYRGDYEQYF.

The CDR3 DNA follows: TGCGCCAGCAGCGGGGGACAGGGTAACACTGAAGCTTTCTTT. It specifies CASSGGQGNTEAFF. The gene calls are TRBV5-1 and TRBJ1-1, with 9 bases identical to TRBD1. Germline CDR1 reads SGHRS; CDR2 reads YFSETQ. This CDR3 is 14 amino acids long. V was pared by 4 bases and J by 2 bases, with 3 bases of the junction left unmatched.

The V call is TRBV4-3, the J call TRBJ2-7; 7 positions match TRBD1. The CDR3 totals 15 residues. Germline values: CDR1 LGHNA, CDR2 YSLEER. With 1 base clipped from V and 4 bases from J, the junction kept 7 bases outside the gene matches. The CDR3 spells CASSQAGTAQYEQYF. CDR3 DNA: TGCGCCAGCAGCCAAGCCGGGACAGCCCAATACGAGCAGTACTTC.

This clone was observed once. This CDR3 reads CASSLTGNGYTF. DNA of the CDR3: TGTGCCAGCAGTTTGACAGGGAATGGCTACACCTTC. The genes are TRBV27 and TRBJ1-2, with 7 bases lining up with TRBD1. The junction had 1 base not matched to a gene; V was cut back by 3 bases and J by 6 bases. This CDR3 has 12 amino acids. In germline, CDR1 is MNHEY, CDR2 SMNVEV (reference sequence).

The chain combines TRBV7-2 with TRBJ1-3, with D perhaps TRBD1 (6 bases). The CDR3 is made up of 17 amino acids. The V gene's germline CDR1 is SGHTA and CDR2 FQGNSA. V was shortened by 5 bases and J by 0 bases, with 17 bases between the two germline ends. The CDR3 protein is CASSHHGTGLSGNTIYF. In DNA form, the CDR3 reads TGTGCCAGCAGCCACCATGGTACAGGGCTCTCTGGAAACACCATATATTTT.

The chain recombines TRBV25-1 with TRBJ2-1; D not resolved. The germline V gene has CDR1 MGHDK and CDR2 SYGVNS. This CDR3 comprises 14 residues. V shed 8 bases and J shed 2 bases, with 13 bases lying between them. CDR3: CASRSVIPYNEQFF. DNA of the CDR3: TGTGCCAGCCGATCCGTCATACCCTACAATGAGCAGTTCTTC.

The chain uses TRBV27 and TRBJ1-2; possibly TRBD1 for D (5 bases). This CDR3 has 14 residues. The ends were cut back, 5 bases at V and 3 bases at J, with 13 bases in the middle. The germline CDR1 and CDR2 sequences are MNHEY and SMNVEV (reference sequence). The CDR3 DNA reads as TGTGCCAGCAGTCCCAAGGGGTTTGACTATGGCTACACCTTC. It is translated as CASSPKGFDYGYTF.

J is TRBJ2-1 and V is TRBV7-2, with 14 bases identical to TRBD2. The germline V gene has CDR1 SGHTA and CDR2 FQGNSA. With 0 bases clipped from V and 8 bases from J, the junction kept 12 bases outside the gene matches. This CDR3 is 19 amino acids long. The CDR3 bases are TGTGCCAGCAGCTTAGCGCTTGGACTAGCGGGGGGCCGAGGAGATGAGCAGTTCTTC. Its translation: CASSLALGLAGGRGDEQFF.

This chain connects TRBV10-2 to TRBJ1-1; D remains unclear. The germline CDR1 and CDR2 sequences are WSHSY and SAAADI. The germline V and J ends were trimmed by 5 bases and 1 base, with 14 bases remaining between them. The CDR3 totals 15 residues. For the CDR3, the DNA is TGCGCCAGCAGTTCCGACGGACTACCGAACACTGAAGCTTTCTTT. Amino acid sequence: CASSSDGLPNTEAFF.

This CDR3 is CASSVGTGLLGVYNEQFF. The CDR3 region has the DNA TGTGCCAGCAGCGTAGGAACAGGCCTCCTCGGGGTGTACAATGAGCAGTTCTTC. This sequence joins TRBV9 and TRBJ2-1; either TRBD1 or TRBD2 may supply D (5 bases each). V lost 0 bases and J 4 bases, leaving 20 bases between the germline ends. The germline V gene encodes CDR1 SGDLS and CDR2 YYNGEE. The CDR3 is 18 residues long. Drawing the rest from reference TRBV9 and TRBJ2-1, the complete variable domain is DSGVTQTPKHLITATGQRVTLRCSPRSGDLSVYWYQQSLDQGLQFLIQYYNGEERAKGNILERFSAQQFPDLHSELNLSSLELGDSALYFCASSVGTGLLGVYNEQFFGPGTRLTVL.

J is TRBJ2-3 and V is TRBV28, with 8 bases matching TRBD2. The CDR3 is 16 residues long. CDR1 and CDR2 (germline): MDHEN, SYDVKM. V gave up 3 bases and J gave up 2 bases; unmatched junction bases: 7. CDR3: CASSFPTSGDTDTQYF. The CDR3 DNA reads TGTGCCAGCAGTTTTCCCACTAGCGGAGACACAGATACGCAGTATTTT.

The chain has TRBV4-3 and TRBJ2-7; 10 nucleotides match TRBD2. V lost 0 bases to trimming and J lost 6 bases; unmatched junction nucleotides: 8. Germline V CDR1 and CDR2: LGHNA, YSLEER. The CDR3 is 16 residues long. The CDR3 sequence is CASSQDWAGLAFEQYF. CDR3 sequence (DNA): TGCGCCAGCAGCCAAGATTGGGCGGGACTAGCGTTCGAGCAGTACTTC.

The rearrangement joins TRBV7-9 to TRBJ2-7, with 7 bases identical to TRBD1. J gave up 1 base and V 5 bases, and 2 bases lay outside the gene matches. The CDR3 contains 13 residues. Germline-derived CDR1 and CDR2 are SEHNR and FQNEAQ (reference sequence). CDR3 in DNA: TGTGCCAGCAGCACGGGACAGTCCTACGAGCAGTACTTC. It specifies CASSTGQSYEQYF.

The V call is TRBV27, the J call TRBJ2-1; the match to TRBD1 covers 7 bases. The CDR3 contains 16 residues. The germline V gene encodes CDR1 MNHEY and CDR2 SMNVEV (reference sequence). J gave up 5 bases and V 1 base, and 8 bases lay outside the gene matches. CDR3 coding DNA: TGTGCCAGCAGTTTATGGATCTCACAGGGGAACAATGAGCAGTTCTTC. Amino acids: CASSLWISQGNNEQFF.

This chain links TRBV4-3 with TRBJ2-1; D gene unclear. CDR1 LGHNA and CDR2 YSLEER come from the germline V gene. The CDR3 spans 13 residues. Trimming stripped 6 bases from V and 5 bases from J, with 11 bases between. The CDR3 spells CASSATANNEQFF. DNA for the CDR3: TGCGCCAGCAGTGCAACTGCCAACAATGAGCAGTTCTTC.